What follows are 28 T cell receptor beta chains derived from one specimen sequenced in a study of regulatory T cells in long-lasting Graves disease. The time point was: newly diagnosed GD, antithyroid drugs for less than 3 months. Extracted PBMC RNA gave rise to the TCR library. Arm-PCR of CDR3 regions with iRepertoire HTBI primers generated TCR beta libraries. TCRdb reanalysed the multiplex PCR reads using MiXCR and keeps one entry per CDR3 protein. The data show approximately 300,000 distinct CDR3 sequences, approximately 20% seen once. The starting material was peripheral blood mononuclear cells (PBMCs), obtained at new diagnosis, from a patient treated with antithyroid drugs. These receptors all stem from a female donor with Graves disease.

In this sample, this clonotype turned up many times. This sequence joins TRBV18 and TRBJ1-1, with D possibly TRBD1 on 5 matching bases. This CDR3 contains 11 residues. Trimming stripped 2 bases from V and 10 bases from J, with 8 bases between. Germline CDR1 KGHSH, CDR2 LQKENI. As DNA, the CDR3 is TGTGCCAGCTCACCAGAGGGGCTAGCTTTCTTT. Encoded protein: CASSPEGLAFF.

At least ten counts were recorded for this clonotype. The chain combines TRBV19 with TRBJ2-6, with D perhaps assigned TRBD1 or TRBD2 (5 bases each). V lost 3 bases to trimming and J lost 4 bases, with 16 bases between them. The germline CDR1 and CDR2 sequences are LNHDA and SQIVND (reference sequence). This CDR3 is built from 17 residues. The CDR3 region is CASSISGGPGGANVLTF. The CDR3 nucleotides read TGTGCCAGTAGTATCTCTGGGGGACCGGGGGGGGCCAACGTCCTGACTTTC.

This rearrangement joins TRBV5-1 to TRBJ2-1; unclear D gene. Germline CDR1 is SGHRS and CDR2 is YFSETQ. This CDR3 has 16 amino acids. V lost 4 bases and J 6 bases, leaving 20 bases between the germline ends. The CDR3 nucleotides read TGCGCCAGCAGCCCGAATGGCCTTGGAGTCGGCAATGAGCAGTTCTTC. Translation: CASSPNGLGVGNEQFF.

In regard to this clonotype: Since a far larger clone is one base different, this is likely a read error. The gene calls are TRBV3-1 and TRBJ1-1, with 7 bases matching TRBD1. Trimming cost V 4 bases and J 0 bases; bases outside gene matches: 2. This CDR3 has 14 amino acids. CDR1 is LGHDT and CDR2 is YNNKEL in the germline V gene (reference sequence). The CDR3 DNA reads TGTGCCAGCAGCCGCGGACAGGTGAACACTGAAGCTTTCTTT. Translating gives CASSRGQVNTEAFF.

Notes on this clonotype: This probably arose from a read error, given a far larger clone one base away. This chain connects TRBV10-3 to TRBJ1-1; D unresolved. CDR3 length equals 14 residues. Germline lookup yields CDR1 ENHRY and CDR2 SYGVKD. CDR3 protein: CASSGGRGNTEAFF. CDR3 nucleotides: TGTGCCAGCAGTGGAGGACGGGGGAACACTGAAGCTTTCTTT.

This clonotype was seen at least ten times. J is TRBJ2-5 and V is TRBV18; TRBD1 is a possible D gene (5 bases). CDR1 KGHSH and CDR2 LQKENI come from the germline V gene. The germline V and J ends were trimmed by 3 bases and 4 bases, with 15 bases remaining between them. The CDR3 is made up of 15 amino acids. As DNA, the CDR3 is TGTGCCAGCTCACCTGGCGACAGTTTCGGAGAGACCCAGTACTTC. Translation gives CASSPGDSFGETQYF.

This CDR3 reads CASSVGESSFSYTEAFF. The CDR3 DNA follows: TGTGCCAGCAGCGTAGGGGAGAGCAGTTTTTCCTACACTGAAGCTTTCTTT. V usage is TRBV9 and J usage is TRBJ1-1; no firm D call. The CDR3 is 17 residues long. Trimming took 0 bases from V and 3 from J, leaving 18 bases between them. Germline values: CDR1 SGDLS, CDR2 YYNGEE.

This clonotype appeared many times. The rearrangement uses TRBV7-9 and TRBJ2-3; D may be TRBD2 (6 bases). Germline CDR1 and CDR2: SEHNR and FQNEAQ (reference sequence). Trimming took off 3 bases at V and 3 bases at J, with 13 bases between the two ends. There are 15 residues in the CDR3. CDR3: CASSLVGSGTDTQYF. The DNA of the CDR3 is TGTGCCAGCAGCTTGGTCGGGAGCGGAACAGATACGCAGTATTTT.

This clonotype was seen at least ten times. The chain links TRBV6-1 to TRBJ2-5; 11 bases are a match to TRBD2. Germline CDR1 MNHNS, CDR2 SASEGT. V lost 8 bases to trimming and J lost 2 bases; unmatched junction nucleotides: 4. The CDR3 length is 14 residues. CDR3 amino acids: CASGGTSGQETQYF. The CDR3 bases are TGTGCCAGCGGGGGGACTAGCGGTCAAGAGACCCAGTACTTC.

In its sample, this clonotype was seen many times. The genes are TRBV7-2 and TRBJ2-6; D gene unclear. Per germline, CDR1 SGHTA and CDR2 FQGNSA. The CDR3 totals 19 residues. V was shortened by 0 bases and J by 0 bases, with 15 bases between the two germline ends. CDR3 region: CASSLAGSMKLSGANVLTF. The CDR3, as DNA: TGTGCCAGCAGCTTAGCAGGCAGCATGAAGCTCTCTGGGGCCAACGTCCTGACTTTC.

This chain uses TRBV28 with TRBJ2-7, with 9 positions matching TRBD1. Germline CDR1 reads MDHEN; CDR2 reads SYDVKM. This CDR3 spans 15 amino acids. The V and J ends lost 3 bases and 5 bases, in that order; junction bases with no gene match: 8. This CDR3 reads CASSFPGTGIDEQYF. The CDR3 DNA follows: TGTGCCAGCAGTTTTCCTGGGACAGGGATCGACGAGCAGTACTTC.

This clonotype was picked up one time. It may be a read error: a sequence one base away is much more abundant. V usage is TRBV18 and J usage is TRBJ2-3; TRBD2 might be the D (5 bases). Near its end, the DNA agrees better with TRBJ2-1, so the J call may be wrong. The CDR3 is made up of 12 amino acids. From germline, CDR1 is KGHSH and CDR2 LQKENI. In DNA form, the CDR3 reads TGTGCCAGCTCACCCTCTAGCTTCGAGCAGTTCTTC. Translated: CASSPSSFEQFF.

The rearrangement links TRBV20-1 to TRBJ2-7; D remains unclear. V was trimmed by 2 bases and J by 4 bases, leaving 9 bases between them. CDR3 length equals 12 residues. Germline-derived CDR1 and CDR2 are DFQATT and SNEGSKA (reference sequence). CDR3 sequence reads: CSARLTPYEQYF. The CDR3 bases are TGCAGTGCTAGATTGACACCTTACGAGCAGTACTTC.

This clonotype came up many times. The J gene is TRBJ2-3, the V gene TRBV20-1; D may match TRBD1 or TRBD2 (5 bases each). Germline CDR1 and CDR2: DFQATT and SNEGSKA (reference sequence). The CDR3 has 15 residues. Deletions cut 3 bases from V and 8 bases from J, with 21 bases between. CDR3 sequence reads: CSARGDLSPLRTQYF. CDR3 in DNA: TGCAGTGCTAGGGGGGACCTCAGCCCATTGCGTACGCAGTATTTT.

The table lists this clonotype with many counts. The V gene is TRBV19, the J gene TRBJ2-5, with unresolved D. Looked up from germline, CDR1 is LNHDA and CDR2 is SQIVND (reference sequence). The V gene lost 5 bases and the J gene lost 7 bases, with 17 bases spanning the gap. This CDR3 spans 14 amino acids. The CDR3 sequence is CASSVRPNSATQYF. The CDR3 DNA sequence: TGTGCCAGTAGTGTCCGACCTAACTCGGCGACCCAGTACTTC.

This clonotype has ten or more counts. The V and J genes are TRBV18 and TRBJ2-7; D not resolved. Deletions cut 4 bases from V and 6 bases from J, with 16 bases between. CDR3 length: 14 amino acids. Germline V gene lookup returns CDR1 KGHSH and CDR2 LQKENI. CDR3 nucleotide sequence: TGTGCCAGCTCACTCCAGGACCCCGTCTCCGAGCAGTACTTC. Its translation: CASSLQDPVSEQYF.

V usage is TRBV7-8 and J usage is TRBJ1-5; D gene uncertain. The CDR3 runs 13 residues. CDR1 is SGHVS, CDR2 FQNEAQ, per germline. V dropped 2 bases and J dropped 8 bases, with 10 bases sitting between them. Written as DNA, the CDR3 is TGTGCCAGCAGCTTAAACCCCACGGAGCCCCAGCATTTT. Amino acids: CASSLNPTEPQHF.

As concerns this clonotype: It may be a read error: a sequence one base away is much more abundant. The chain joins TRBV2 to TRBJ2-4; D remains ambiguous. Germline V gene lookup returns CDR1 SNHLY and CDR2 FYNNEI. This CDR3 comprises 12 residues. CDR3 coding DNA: TGTGCCGGCAGTTCGCAGAGAAACATTCAGTACTTC. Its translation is CAGSSQRNIQYF.

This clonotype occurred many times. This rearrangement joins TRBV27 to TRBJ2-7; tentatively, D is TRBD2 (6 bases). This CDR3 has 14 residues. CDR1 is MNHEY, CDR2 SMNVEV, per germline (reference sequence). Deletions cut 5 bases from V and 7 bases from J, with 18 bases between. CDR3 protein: CASSGSGGRWEQYF. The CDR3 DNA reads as TGTGCCAGCAGTGGAAGCGGAGGGCGGTGGGAGCAGTACTTC.

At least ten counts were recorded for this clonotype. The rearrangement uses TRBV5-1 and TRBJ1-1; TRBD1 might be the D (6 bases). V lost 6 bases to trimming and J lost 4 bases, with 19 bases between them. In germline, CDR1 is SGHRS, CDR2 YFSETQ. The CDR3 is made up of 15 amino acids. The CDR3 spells CASNMGGGEGTEAFF. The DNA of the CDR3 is TGCGCCAGCAACATGGGGGGCGGGGAGGGCACTGAAGCTTTCTTT.

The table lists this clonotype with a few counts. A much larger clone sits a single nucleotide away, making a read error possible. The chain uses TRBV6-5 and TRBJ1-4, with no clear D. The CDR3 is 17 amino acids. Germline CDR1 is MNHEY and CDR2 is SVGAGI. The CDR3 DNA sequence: TGTGCCAGCAGTTACTCAACCCCCGAAGCAACTAATGAAAAACTGTCTTTT. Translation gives CASSYSTPEATNEKLSF.

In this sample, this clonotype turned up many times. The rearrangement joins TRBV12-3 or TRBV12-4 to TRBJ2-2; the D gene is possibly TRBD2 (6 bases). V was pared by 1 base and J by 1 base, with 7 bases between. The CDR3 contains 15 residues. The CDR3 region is CASSLVAVNTGELFF. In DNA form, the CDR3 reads TGTGCCAGCAGTTTAGTAGCGGTGAACACCGGGGAGCTGTTTTTT.

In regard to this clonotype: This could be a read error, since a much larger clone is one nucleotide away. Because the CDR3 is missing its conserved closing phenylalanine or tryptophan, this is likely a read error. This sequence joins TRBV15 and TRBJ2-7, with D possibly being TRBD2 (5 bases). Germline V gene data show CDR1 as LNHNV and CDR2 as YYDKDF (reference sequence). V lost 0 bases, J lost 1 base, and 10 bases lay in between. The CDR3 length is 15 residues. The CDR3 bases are TGTGCCACCAGCAGAGATCACGGCGGGTCCTACGAGCAGTACCTC. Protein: CATSRDHGGSYEQYL.

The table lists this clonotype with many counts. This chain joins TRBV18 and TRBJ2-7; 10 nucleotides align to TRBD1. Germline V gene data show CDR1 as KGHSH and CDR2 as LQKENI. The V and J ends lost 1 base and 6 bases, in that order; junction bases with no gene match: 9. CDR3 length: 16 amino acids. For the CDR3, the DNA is TGTGCCAGCTCACCACGATCCGGGACAGGGGCGGGCGAGCAGTACTTC. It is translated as CASSPRSGTGAGEQYF.

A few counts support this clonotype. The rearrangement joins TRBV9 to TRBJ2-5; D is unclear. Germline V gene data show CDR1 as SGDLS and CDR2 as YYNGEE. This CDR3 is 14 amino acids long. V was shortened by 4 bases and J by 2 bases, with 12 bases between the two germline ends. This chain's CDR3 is CASSPGPLQETQYF. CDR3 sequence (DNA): TGTGCCAGCAGCCCCGGACCCCTACAAGAGACCCAGTACTTC.

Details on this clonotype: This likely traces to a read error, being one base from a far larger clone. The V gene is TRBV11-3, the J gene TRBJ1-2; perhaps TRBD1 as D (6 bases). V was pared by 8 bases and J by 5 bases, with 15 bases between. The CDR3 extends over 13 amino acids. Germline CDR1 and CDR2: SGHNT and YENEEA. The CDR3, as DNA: TGTGCCAGCTGCCAGGACAGAGGATATGGCTACACCTTC. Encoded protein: CASCQDRGYGYTF.

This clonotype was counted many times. CDR3 region: CSARYIGLYNEQFF. The CDR3 DNA follows: TGCAGTGCTAGATATATAGGACTATACAATGAGCAGTTCTTC. The chain has TRBV20-1 and TRBJ2-1, with D tentatively TRBD2 (6 bases). The V gene lost 2 bases and the J gene lost 4 bases, with 12 bases spanning the gap. The germline CDR1 and CDR2 sequences are DFQATT and SNEGSKA (reference sequence). There are 14 residues in the CDR3.

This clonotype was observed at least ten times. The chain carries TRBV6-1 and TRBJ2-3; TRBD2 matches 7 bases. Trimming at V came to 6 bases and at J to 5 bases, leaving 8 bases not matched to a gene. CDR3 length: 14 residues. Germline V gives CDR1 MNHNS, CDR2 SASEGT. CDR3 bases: TGTGCCAGCAGGGGACTACAACCCGTAGATACGCAGTATTTT. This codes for CASRGLQPVDTQYF.